The clone carrying this TCR beta chain was counted only a few times. No antigen is known for it. This sample is part of a study of T-cell memory formation after mild COVID-19. Study results and limitations: Some clones that responded turned up in pre-infection memory, which suggests that cross-reactive memory joined in.

V lost 5 bases to trimming and J lost 7 bases, with 14 bases between them. The germline CDR1 and CDR2 sequences are SQVTM and ANQGSEA. The CDR3 loop spans 12 amino acids. One entry per CDR3 protein results from TCRdb running MiXCR on the 5' RACE reads. The data contain 150,000 to 200,000 distinct CDR3 sequences, about 14% of them singletons. Material: PBMCs or a T cell subset sorted from them (not recorded which). The clonotype was recovered from an adult woman who had mild COVID-19 (a few samples of this study predate the infection). Cell type and time point are not known. The chain has TRBV29-1 and TRBJ1-1; D call uncertain. DNA for the CDR3: TGCAGCGTTTTGGACGCGTTGGATGAAGCTTTCTTT. The encoded protein is CSVLDALDEAFF. Using reference TRBV29-1 and TRBJ1-1 for the parts outside the CDR3, the full variable domain is SAVISQKPSRDICQRGTSLTIQCQVDSQVTMMFWYRQQPGQSLTLIATANQGSEATYESGFVIDKFPISRPNLTFSTLTVSNMSPEDSSIYLCSVLDALDEAFFGQGTRLTVV.